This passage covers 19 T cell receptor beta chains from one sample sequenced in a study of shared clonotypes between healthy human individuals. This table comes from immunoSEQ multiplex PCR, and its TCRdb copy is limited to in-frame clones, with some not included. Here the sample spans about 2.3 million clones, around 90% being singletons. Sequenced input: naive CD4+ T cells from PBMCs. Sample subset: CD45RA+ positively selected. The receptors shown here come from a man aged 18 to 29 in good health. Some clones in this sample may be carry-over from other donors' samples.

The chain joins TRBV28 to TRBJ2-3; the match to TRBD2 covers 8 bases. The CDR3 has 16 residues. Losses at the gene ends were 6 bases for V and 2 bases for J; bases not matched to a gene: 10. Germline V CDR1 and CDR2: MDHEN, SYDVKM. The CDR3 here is CASSPTSGPFTDTQYF. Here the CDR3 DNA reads TGTGCCAGCAGCCCTACTAGCGGACCCTTCACAGATACGCAGTATTTT.

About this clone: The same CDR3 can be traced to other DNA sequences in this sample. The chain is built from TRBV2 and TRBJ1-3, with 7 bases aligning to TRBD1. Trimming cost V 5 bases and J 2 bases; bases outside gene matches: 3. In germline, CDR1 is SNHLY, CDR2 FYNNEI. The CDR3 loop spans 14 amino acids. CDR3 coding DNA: TGTGCCAGCAGTCCCCAGGGGGCTGGAAACACCATATATTTT. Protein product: CASSPQGAGNTIYF.

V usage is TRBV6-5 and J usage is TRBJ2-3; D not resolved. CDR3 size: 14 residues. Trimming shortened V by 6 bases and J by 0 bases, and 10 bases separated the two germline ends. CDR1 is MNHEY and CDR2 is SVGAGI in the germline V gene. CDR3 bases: TGTGCCAGCAGGACCCAACTTAGCACAGATACGCAGTATTTT. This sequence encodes CASRTQLSTDTQYF.

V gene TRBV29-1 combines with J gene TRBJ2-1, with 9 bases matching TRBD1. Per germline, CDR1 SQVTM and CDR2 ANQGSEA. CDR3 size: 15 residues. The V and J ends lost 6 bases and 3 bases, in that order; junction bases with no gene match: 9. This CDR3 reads CSVAAGQGIYNEQFF. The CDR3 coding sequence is TGCAGCGTCGCAGCCGGACAGGGGATCTACAATGAGCAGTTCTTC.

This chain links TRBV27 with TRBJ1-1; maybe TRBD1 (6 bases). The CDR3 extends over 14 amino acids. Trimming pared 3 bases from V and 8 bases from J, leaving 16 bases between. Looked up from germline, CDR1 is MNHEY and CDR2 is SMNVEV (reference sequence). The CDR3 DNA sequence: TGTGCCAGCAGTTTCTTCGGGGGGCGGGCCGAAGCTTTCTTT. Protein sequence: CASSFFGGRAEAFF.

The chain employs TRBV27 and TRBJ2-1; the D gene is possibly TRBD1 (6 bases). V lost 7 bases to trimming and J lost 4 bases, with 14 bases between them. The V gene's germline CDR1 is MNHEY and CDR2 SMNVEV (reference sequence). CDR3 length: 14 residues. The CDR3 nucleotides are TGTGCCAGCACTCCTGGGGGCAGATACAATGAGCAGTTCTTC. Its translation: CASTPGGRYNEQFF.

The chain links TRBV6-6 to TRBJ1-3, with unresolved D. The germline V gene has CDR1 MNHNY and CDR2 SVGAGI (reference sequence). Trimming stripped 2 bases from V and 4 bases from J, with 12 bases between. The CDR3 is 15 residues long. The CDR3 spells CASSYPTERGNTIYF. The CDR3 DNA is TGTGCCAGCAGTTACCCGACGGAGAGAGGAAACACCATATATTTT.

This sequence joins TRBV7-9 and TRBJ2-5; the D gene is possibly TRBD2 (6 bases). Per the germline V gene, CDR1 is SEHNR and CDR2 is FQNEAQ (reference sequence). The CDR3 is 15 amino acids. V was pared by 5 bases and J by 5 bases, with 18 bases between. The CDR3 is CASSTKLAPGETQYF. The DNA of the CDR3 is TGTGCCAGCAGCACGAAACTAGCCCCCGGGGAGACCCAGTACTTC.

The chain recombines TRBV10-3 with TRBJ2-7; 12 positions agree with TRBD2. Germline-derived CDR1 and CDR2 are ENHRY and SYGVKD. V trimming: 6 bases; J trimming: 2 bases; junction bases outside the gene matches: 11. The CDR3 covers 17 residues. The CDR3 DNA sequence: TGTGCCATCAGCGGACTAGCGGGACCGTCCTCACCCTACGAGCAGTACTTC. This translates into CAISGLAGPSSPYEQYF.

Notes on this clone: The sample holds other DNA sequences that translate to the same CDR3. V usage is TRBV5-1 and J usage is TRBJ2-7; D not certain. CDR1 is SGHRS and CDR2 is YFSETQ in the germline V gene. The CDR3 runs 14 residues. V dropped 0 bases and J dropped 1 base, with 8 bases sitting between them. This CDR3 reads CASSLGRNSYEQYF. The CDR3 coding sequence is TGCGCCAGCAGCTTGGGAAGGAATTCCTACGAGCAGTACTTC.

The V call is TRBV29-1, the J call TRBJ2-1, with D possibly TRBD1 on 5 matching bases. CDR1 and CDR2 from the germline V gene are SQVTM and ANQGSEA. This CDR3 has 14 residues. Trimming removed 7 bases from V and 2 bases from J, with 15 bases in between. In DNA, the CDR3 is TGCAGCGCTGGAATCCAGGGTACCTACAATGAGCAGTTCTTC. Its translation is CSAGIQGTYNEQFF.

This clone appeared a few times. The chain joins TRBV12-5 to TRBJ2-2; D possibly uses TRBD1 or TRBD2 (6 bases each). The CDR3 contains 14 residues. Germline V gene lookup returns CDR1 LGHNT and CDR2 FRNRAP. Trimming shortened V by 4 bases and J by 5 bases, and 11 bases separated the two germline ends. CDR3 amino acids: CASGSGGGTGELFF. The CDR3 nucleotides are TGTGCTAGTGGTTCCGGGGGCGGGACCGGGGAGCTGTTTTTT.

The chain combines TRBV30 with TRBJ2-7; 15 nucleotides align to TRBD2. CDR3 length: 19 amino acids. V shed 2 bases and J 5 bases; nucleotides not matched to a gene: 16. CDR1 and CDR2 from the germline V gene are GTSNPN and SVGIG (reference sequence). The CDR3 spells CAWSPPGLAGGPYHHEQYF. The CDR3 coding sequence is TGTGCCTGGAGTCCCCCGGGACTAGCGGGAGGTCCCTACCACCACGAGCAGTACTTC.

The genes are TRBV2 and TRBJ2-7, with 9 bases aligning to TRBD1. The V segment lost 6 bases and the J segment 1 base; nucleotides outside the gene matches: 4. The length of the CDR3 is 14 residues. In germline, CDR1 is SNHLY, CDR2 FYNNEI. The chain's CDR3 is CASRADRGSYEQYF. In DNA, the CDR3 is TGTGCCAGCAGAGCCGACAGGGGGTCCTACGAGCAGTACTTC.

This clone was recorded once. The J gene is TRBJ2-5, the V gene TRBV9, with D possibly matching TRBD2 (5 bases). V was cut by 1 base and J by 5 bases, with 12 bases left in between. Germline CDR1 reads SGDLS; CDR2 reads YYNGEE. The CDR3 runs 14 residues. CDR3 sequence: CASSVRVSGETQYF. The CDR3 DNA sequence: TGTGCCAGCAGCGTAAGGGTATCGGGGGAGACCCAGTACTTC.

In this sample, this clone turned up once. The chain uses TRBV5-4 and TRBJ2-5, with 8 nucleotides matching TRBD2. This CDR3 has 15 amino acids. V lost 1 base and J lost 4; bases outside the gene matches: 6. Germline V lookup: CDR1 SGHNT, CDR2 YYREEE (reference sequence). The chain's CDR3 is CASSLSAGGRETQYF. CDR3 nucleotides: TGTGCCAGCAGCTTGTCGGCGGGAGGCCGAGAGACCCAGTACTTC.

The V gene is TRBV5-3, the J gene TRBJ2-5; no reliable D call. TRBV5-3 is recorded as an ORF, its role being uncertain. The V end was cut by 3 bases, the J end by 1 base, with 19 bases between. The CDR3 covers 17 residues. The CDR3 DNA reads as TGTGCCAGAAGCTCCCCAGTCCCCCGAGCGCGCCAAGAGACCCAGTACTTC. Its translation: CARSSPVPRARQETQYF.

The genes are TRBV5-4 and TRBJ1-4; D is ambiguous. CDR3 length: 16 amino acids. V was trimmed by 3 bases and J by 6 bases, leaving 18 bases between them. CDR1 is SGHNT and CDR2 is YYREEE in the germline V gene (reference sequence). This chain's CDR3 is CASSSKKGRMDEKLFF. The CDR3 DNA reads TGTGCCAGCAGCTCGAAGAAAGGGAGGATGGATGAAAAACTGTTTTTT.

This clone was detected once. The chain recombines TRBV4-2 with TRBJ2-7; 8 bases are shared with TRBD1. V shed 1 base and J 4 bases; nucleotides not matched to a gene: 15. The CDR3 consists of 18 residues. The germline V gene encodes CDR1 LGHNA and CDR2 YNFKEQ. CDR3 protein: CASSQVVIFGQGTYEQYF. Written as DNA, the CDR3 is TGTGCCAGCAGCCAAGTTGTTATCTTTGGACAGGGCACTTACGAGCAGTACTTC.